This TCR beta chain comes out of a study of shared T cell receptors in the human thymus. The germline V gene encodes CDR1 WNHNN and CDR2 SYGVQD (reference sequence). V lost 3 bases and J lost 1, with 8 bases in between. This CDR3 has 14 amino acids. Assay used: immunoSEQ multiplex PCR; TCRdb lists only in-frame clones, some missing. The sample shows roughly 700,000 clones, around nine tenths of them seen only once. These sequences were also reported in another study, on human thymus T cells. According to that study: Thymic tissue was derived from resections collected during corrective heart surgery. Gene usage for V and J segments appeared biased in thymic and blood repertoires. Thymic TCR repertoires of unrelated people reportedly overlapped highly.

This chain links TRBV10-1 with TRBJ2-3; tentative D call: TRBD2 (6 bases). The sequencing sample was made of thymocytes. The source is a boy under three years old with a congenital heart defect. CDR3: CASSDPSGTDTQYF. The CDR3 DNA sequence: TGCGCCAGCAGTGACCCTAGCGGCACAGATACGCAGTATTTT.